The rows below give T cell receptor beta chains drawn from one sample of a study of cytomegalovirus exposure and HLA in healthy donors. Only in-frame clones appear in the TCRdb table, and some are missing; sequencing was by immunoSEQ multiplex PCR. The sample records over 150,000 clones, around three quarters being singletons. The sample taken for sequencing was PBMCs. These receptors all come from a man in his forties or fifties in good health and CMV-seronegative. CDR3s include the opening cysteine and the closing phenylalanine or tryptophan. A D gene is named only where the DNA matches it firmly. Size tells how often a clone was seen (once, few, many) or the class of an expanded clone, and some rows leave it out.

clone_size	v_call	d_call	j_call	cdr3_aa	cdr3_nt
.	TRBV5-1	TRBD2	TRBJ2-3	CASSPYSISGRRADTQYF	TGCGCCAGCAGCCCATACTCCATAAGCGGGAGGAGAGCAGATACGCAGTATTTT
.	TRBV27	.	TRBJ2-2	CASSWPGGELFF	TGTGCCAGCAGTTGGCCCGGGGGGGAGCTGTTTTTT
.	TRBV13	TRBD2	TRBJ2-1	CASSPRGGAQFF	TGTGCCAGCAGCCCCCGGGGGGGGGCGCAGTTCTTC
.	TRBV18	.	TRBJ2-7	CASSQGSRGHEQYF	TGTGCCAGCTCACAGGGGAGCAGGGGCCACGAGCAGTACTTC
.	TRBV27	TRBD2	TRBJ2-3	CASAPLAGAEDTQYF	TGTGCCAGCGCACCACTAGCGGGGGCCGAAGATACGCAGTATTTT
.	TRBV28	.	TRBJ2-3	CASSLPKTRGADTQYF	TGTGCCAGCAGTTTACCAAAGACCCGGGGAGCAGATACGCAGTATTTT
.	TRBV19	.	TRBJ2-1	CASKDSINEQFF	TGTGCCAGTAAGGACTCCATCAATGAGCAGTTCTTC
.	TRBV11-3	.	TRBJ2-7	CASSLEGPRAAAYEQYF	TGTGCCAGCAGCTTAGAAGGCCCCAGGGCGGCCGCCTACGAGCAGTACTTC
.	TRBV27	.	TRBJ1-5	CASSFRVNSNQPQHF	TGTGCCAGCAGTTTCCGGGTGAATAGCAATCAGCCCCAGCATTTT
.	TRBV5-1	TRBD2	TRBJ2-7	CASSFSGRYYEQYF	TGCGCCAGCAGCTTTAGCGGGAGGTACTACGAGCAGTACTTC
.	TRBV28	TRBD2	TRBJ2-7	CASSFTRLAGYDEQYF	TGTGCCAGCAGTTTTACAAGGCTAGCGGGATATGACGAGCAGTACTTC
.	TRBV9	TRBD2	TRBJ2-1	CASSDGYSGNEQFF	TGTGCCAGCAGCGACGGTTATAGCGGGAATGAGCAGTTCTTC
once	TRBV7-8	TRBD2	TRBJ2-1	CASSPIAGVIYNEQFF	TGTGCCAGCAGCCCTATAGCGGGAGTTATCTACAATGAGCAGTTCTTC
.	TRBV19	.	TRBJ2-7	CASSIGAGEGYEQYF	TGTGCCAGTAGTATTGGCGCAGGGGAGGGGTACGAGCAGTACTTC
.	TRBV9	.	TRBJ2-7	CASSVPGAYEQYF	TGTGCCAGCAGCGTACCGGGAGCCTACGAGCAGTACTTC
.	TRBV11-2	.	TRBJ1-1	CASSSVTVREAFF	TGTGCCAGCAGCTCGGTAACAGTACGTGAAGCTTTCTTT
.	TRBV5-1	.	TRBJ2-1	CASSYREQNNEQFF	TGCGCCAGCAGTTACCGGGAGCAAAACAATGAGCAGTTCTTC
.	TRBV7-6	.	TRBJ1-1	CASRVPAEAFF	TGTGCCAGCAGGGTCCCCGCGGAAGCTTTCTTT
.	TRBV6-1	TRBD1	TRBJ1-1	CASSEPGQGPGAFF	TGTGCCAGCAGCGAACCGGGACAGGGCCCAGGGGCTTTCTTT
once	TRBV5-8	.	TRBJ1-1	CASSLGVNTEAFF	TGTGCCAGCAGCCTAGGGGTGAACACTGAAGCTTTCTTT
.	TRBV4-1	.	TRBJ2-1	CASTEQAGIDEQFF	TGCGCCAGCACCGAACAGGCGGGAATCGATGAGCAGTTCTTC
.	TRBV10-3	TRBD2	TRBJ2-7	CAISEGLAGTEQYF	TGTGCCATCAGTGAAGGACTAGCGGGGACTGAGCAGTACTTC
.	TRBV28	.	TRBJ2-4	CASSSAGAKNIQYF	TGTGCCAGCAGTTCTGCAGGGGCCAAAAACATTCAGTACTTC
once	TRBV2	TRBD2	TRBJ2-5	CARGTSGSIETQYF	TGTGCCAGGGGGACTAGCGGGAGTATTGAGACCCAGTACTTC
few	TRBV2	.	TRBJ2-3	CASDGSNFADTQYF	TGTGCCAGCGATGGGAGTAACTTTGCAGATACGCAGTATTTT
.	TRBV6-5	TRBD1	TRBJ2-7	CASRIQGGDEQYF	TGTGCCAGCAGAATACAGGGGGGCGACGAGCAGTACTTC
.	TRBV25-1	.	TRBJ1-3	CASQVGGGPGNTIYF	TGTGCTTCCCAAGTGGGGGGGGGACCTGGAAACACCATATATTTT
.	TRBV27	.	TRBJ2-1	CASSLSRVYNEQFF	TGTGCCAGCAGTTTATCGAGAGTTTACAATGAGCAGTTCTTC
.	TRBV20-1	.	TRBJ2-1	CSARANEQFF	TGCAGTGCTAGGGCAAATGAGCAGTTCTTC
.	TRBV7-8	.	TRBJ1-3	CASSLVRGNTIYF	TGTGCCAGCAGCTTAGTGAGAGGCAACACCATATATTTT
.	TRBV6-6	.	TRBJ2-7	CASSYSSGSYEQYF	TGTGCCAGCAGTTACTCGTCAGGGTCCTACGAGCAGTACTTC
.	TRBV7-8	.	TRBJ2-7	CASSLVETQYEQYF	TGTGCCAGCAGCTTAGTCGAGACACAGTACGAGCAGTACTTC
few	TRBV5-1	TRBD2	TRBJ2-5	CASSVSGAQETQYF	TGCGCCAGCAGCGTAAGCGGGGCCCAAGAGACCCAGTACTTC
.	TRBV30	.	TRBJ2-3	CAWRQRGTDTQYF	TGTGCCTGGAGACAACGGGGCACAGATACGCAGTATTTT
.	TRBV5-1	.	TRBJ1-1	CASSLDGALTEAFF	TGCGCCAGCAGCTTGGATGGGGCGTTAACTGAAGCTTTCTTT
.	TRBV27	.	TRBJ2-7	CASSAFQGILYEQYF	TGTGCCAGCAGTGCCTTCCAGGGAATCCTCTACGAGCAGTACTTC
.	TRBV6-4	TRBD1	TRBJ2-1	CASSRDSYNEQFF	TGTGCCAGCAGTCGGGACAGTTACAATGAGCAGTTCTTC
.	TRBV10-1	TRBD1	TRBJ1-5	CASSTMEGQGCNQPQHF	TGCGCCAGCAGCACCATGGAAGGACAGGGGTGCAATCAGCCCCAGCATTTT
.	TRBV20-1	.	TRBJ2-1	CSAASGNEQFF	TGCAGTGCTGCGTCAGGCAATGAGCAGTTCTTC
.	TRBV11-2	.	TRBJ2-1	CASSVNRGDYNEQFF	TGTGCCAGCAGCGTTAACCGCGGGGACTACAATGAGCAGTTCTTC
.	TRBV11-2	TRBD1	TRBJ2-7	CASSLQTGAIYEQYF	TGTGCCAGCAGCTTACAAACAGGGGCTATTTACGAGCAGTACTTC